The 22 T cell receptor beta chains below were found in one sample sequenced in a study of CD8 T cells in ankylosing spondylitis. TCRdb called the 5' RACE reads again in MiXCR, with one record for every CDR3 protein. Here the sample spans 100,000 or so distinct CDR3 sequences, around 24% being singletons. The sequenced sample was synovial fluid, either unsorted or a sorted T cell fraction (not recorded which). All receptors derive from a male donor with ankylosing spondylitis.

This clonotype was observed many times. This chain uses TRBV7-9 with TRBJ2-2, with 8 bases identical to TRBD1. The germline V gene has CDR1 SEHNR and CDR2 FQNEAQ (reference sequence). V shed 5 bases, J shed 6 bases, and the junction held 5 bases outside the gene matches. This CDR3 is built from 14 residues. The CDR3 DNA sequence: TGTGCCAGCAGCCGCCGGACAGGGTCCGGGGAGCTGTTTTTT. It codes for CASSRRTGSGELFF.

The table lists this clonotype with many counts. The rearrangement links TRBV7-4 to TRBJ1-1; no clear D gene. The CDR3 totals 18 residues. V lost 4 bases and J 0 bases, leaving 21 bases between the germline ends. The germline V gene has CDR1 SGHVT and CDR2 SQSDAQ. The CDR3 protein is CASSSRRTERSMNTEAFF. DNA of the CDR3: TGTGCCAGCAGCTCACGCCGGACGGAACGTTCTATGAACACTGAAGCTTTCTTT.

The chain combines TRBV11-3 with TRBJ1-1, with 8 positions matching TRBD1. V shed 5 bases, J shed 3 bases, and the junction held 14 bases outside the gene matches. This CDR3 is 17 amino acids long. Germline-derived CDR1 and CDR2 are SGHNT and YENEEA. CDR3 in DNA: TGTGCCAGCAGCCCCGGGACAGGCTATGGAATGGACACTGAAGCTTTCTTT. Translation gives CASSPGTGYGMDTEAFF.

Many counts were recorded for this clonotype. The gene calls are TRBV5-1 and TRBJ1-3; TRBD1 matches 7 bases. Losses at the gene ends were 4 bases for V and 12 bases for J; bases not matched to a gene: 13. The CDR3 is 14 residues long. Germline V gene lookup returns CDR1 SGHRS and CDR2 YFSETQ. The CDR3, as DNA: TGCGCCAGCAGCACGGCGAGACAGGGCGGTGTCATATATTTT. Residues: CASSTARQGGVIYF.

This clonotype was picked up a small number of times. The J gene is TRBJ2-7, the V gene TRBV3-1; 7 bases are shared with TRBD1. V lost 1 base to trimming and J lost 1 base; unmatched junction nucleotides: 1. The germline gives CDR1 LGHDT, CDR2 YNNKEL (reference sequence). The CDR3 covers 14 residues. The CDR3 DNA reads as TGTGCCAGCAGCCAAGCGACAGGGTCCTACGAGCAGTACGTC. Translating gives CASSQATGSYEQYV.

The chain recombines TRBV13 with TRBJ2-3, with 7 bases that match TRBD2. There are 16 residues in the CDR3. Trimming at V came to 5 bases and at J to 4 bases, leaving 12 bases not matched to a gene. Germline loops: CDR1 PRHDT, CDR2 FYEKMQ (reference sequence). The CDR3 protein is CASSPAGGGHSDTQYF. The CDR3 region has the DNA TGTGCCAGCAGCCCGGCGGGCGGGGGTCATTCAGATACGCAGTATTTT.

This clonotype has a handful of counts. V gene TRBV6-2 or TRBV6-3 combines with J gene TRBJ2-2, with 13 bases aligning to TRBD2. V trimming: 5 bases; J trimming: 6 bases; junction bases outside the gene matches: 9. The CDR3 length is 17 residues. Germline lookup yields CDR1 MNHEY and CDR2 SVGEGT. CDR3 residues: CASSPFELAGGPGELFF. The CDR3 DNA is TGTGCCAGCAGTCCGTTCGAACTAGCGGGAGGGCCCGGGGAGCTGTTTTTT.

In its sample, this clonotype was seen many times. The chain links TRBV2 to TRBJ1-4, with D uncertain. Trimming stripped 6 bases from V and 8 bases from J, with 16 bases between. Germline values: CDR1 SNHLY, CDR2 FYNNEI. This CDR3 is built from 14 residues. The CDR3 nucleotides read TGTGCCAGCAGGCCCACAGCGTTCGAGGAAAAACTGTTTTTT. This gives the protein CASRPTAFEEKLFF.

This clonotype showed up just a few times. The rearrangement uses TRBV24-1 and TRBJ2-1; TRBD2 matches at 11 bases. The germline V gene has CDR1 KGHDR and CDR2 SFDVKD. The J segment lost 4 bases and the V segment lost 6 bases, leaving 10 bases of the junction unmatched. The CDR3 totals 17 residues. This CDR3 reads CATSSALAGELYNEQFF. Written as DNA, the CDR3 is TGTGCCACCAGTAGTGCACTAGCGGGAGAGTTGTACAATGAGCAGTTCTTC.

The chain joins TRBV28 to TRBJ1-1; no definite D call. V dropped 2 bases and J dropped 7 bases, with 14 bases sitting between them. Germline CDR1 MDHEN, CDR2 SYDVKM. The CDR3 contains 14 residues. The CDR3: CASSLTWVLNEAFF. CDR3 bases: TGTGCCAGCAGTTTAACATGGGTACTCAATGAAGCTTTCTTT.

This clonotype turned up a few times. The CDR3 DNA follows: TGTGCCAGCAGCCAACTCAGTGGAGATCGTAGTGGCTACACCTTC. Its protein product is CASSQLSGDRSGYTF. The chain links TRBV4-2 to TRBJ1-2; D ambiguous. V was trimmed by 2 bases and J by 7 bases, leaving 17 bases between them. CDR1 and CDR2 (germline): LGHNA, YNFKEQ. The CDR3 runs 15 residues.

The CDR3 is CASSPPRLLYEQYF. The CDR3 DNA reads as TGTGCCAGCAGCCCACCACGGCTTCTTTACGAGCAGTACTTC. J is TRBJ2-7 and V is TRBV7-9, with D uncertain. The V and J ends lost 5 bases and 4 bases respectively, with 15 bases between them. There are 14 residues in the CDR3. The germline CDR1 and CDR2 sequences are SEHNR and FQNEAQ (reference sequence). The whole variable domain, remainder taken from reference TRBV7-9 and TRBJ2-7, is DTGVSQNPRHKITKRGQNVTFRCDPISEHNRLYWYRQTLGQGPEFLTYFQNEAQLEKSRLLSDRFSAERPKGSFSTLEIQRTEQGDSAMYLCASSPPRLLYEQYFGPGTRLTVT.

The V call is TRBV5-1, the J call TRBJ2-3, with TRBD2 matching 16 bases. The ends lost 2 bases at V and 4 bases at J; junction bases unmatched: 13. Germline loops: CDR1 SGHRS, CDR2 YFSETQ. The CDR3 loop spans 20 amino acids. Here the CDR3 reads CASSFQPSGLAGGWADTQYF. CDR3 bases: TGCGCCAGCAGCTTCCAACCCTCGGGACTAGCGGGAGGGTGGGCAGATACGCAGTATTTT.

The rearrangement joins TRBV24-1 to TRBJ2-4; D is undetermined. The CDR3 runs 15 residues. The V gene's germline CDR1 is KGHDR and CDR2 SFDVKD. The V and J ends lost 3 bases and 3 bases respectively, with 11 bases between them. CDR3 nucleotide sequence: TGTGCCACCAGTGATACCAGCGTAGGCAAAAACATTCAGTACTTC. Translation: CATSDTSVGKNIQYF.

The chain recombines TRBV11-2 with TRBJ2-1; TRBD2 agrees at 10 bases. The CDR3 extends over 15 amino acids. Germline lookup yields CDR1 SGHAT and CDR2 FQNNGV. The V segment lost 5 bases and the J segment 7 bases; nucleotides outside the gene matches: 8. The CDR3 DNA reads TGTGCCAGCAGCATTTCTAGCGGGGGTTTGAATGAGCAGTTCTTC. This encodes CASSISSGGLNEQFF.

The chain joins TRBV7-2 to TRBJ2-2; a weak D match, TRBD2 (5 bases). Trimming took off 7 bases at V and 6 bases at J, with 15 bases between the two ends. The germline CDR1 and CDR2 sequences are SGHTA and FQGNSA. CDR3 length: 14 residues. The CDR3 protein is CASTPVKAAGELFF. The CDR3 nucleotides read TGTGCCAGCACTCCGGTAAAAGCGGCCGGGGAGCTGTTTTTT.

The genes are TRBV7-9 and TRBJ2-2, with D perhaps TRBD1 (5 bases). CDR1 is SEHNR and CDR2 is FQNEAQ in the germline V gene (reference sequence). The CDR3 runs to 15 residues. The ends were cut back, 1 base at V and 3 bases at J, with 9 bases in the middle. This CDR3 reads CASSLGVGDTGELFF. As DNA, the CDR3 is TGTGCCAGCAGCTTAGGGGTAGGGGACACCGGGGAGCTGTTTTTT.

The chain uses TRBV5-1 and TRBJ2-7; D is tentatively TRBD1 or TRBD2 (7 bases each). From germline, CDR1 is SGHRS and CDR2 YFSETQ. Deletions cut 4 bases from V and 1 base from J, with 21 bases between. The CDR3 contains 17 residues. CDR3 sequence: CASSPRYQQGGSYEQYF. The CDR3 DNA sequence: TGCGCCAGCAGCCCGCGATATCAGCAGGGGGGGTCCTACGAGCAGTACTTC.

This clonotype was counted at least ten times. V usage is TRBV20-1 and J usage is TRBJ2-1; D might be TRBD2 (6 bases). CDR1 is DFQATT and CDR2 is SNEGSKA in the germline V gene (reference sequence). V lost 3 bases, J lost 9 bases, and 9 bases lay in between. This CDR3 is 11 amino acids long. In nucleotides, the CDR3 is TGCAGTGCTAGTCGCGGGACTGAGCAGTTCTTC. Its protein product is CSASRGTEQFF.

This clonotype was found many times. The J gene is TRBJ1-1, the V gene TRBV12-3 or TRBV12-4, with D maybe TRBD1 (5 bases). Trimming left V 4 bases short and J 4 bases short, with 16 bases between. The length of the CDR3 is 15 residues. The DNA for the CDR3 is TGTGCCAGCAGTTCCCCGACCGGGGGTATCACTGAAGCTTTCTTT. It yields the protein CASSSPTGGITEAFF.

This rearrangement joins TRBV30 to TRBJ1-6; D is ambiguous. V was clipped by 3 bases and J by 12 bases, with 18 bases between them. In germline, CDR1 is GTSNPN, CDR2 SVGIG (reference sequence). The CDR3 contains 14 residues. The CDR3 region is CAWRPGGQPKPLHF. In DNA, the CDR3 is TGTGCCTGGAGACCCGGAGGTCAACCTAAACCCCTCCACTTT.

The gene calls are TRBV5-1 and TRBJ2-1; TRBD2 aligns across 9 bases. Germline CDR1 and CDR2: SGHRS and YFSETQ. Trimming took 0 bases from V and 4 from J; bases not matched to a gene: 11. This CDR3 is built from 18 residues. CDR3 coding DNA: TGCGCCAGCAGCTTGGCCCCCGAAGCGGGAGGTTCTTACAATGAGCAGTTCTTC. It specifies CASSLAPEAGGSYNEQFF.